This T cell receptor (beta chain) was identified during a study of CD8 T cells in Susac syndrome. Reverse transcription used about 0.5 to 1 ug RNA and random hexamers. One entry per CDR3 protein, called by TCRdb with MiXCR from the immunoSEQ multiplex PCR reads. The sample contains around 200,000 distinct CDR3 sequences, 85% to 95% of which appear only once. Study results and caveats: By the study's own acknowledgment, its TCR sequencing and HLA analysis included relatively few individuals.

For this clonotype: Its antigen is undetermined.

Germline loops: CDR1 SGHNT, CDR2 YYREEE (reference sequence). CDR3 length equals 14 residues. With 5 bases removed from V and 1 base from J, the gap between germline ends came to 12 bases. Controls were healthy donors (matched for age and sex). CD8+ and CD4+ T cells were negatively isolated; TEMRA cells were FACS-enriched. The sample was CD4+ T cells from PBMCs. The source is a human donor in good health. V is TRBV5-4 and J is TRBJ1-2; TRBD1 is a possible D gene (6 bases). The DNA for the CDR3 is TGTGCCAGCAGAGTAGGGGGACTTAACTATGGCTACACCTTC. Translating gives CASRVGGLNYGYTF.